The clone carrying this T cell receptor (beta chain) showed up many times. The antigen remains undetermined. The source of the sample is a study of CD8 T cells in ankylosing spondylitis. This CDR3 spans 15 amino acids. Germline V gives CDR1 SGHRS, CDR2 YFSETQ. J gave up 1 base and V 5 bases, and 6 bases lay outside the gene matches. The study's findings and limits: Disease-linked clones, CD8+, were relatively rare in peripheral blood.

Researchers built TCR beta libraries using quantitative 5'-RACE with molecular barcodes. TCRdb itself ran the 5' RACE reads through MiXCR, one entry per CDR3 protein. The data contain about 69,000 distinct CDR3 sequences, 5.3% of them seen just once; the ten biggest clones take up 2.2%. The genes are TRBV5-1 and TRBJ2-3, with TRBD2 matching 8 bases. Sample: blood, either unsorted or a sorted T cell fraction (not recorded which). This TCR was recovered from a male donor with ankylosing spondylitis or in good health (not recorded which). CDR3 nucleotide sequence: TGCGCCAGCAGAACCCAAGCGGGGGGCACAGATACGCAGTATTTT. Protein sequence: CASRTQAGGTDTQYF. Full variable domain (missing parts from reference TRBV5-1 and TRBJ2-3): KAGVTQTPRYLIKTRGQQVTLSCSPISGHRSVSWYQQTPGQGLQFLFEYFSETQRNKGNFPGRFSGRQFSNSRSEMNVSTLELGDSALYLCASRTQAGGTDTQYFGPGTRLTVL.